What follows are 21 T cell receptor beta chains derived from one specimen sequenced in a study of blood T cell repertoires in COVID-19. The table came from immunoSEQ multiplex PCR; TCRdb's copy has only in-frame clones and leaves some out. The sample lists about 170,000 clones; 70% to 85% were seen once. The sequencing sample was made of peripheral blood. Source of these receptors: a woman older than 75 with acute or convalescent COVID-19.

The rearrangement uses TRBV29-1 and TRBJ2-4, with a possible D match to TRBD2 (5 bases). The V and J ends lost 5 bases and 7 bases respectively, with 12 bases between them. This CDR3 region has 12 residues. The germline CDR1 and CDR2 sequences are SQVTM and ANQGSEA. CDR3 coding DNA: TGCAGCGTTCAGAGGCGAGGGAACATTCAGTACTTC. Translating it yields CSVQRRGNIQYF.

The chain has TRBV5-1 and TRBJ2-2, with a weak D call TRBD2 (5 bases). CDR3 length: 16 residues. V was pared by 5 bases and J by 0 bases, with 14 bases between. The germline V gene has CDR1 SGHRS and CDR2 YFSETQ. In DNA, the CDR3 is TGCGCCAGCAGACCCTCAAGCGGACCGAACACCGGGGAGCTGTTTTTT. The encoded protein is CASRPSSGPNTGELFF. The variable domain in full, completed from reference TRBV5-1 and TRBJ2-2, reads KAGVTQTPRYLIKTRGQQVTLSCSPISGHRSVSWYQQTPGQGLQFLFEYFSETQRNKGNFPGRFSGRQFSNSRSEMNVSTLELGDSALYLCASRPSSGPNTGELFFGEGSRLTVL.

V usage is TRBV5-6 and J usage is TRBJ2-7; 8 nucleotides align to TRBD2. The length of the CDR3 is 18 residues. V was pared by 2 bases and J by 0 bases, with 13 bases of the junction left unmatched. Germline V CDR1 and CDR2: SGHDT, YYEEEE. The DNA of the CDR3 is TGTGCCAGCAGCTTATTCGTTAGCGGGACCTTAAGCTCCTACGAGCAGTACTTC. As protein: CASSLFVSGTLSSYEQYF.

The chain carries TRBV7-7 and TRBJ2-2; 9 bases fit TRBD2. With V trimmed by 2 bases and J by 5 bases, 3 bases remained unmatched. The CDR3 runs 15 residues. Per germline, CDR1 SSHAT and CDR2 FNYEAQ (reference sequence). CDR3 residues: CASSLTAGGTGELFF. The DNA for the CDR3 is TGTGCCAGCAGCTTAACTGCGGGAGGGACCGGGGAGCTGTTTTTT.

The chain couples TRBV5-1 to TRBJ2-3; D is possibly TRBD2 (6 bases). V shed 3 bases and J shed 5 bases, with 16 bases lying between them. The CDR3 extends over 15 amino acids. The V gene's germline CDR1 is SGHRS and CDR2 YFSETQ. The CDR3: CASSSTAGKVDTQYF. As DNA, the CDR3 is TGCGCCAGCAGCTCGACCGCGGGGAAGGTAGATACGCAGTATTTT. The full variable domain, with the rest looked up from reference TRBV5-1 and TRBJ2-3, is KAGVTQTPRYLIKTRGQQVTLSCSPISGHRSVSWYQQTPGQGLQFLFEYFSETQRNKGNFPGRFSGRQFSNSRSEMNVSTLELGDSALYLCASSSTAGKVDTQYFGPGTRLTVL.

V usage is TRBV5-6 and J usage is TRBJ2-3, with D unresolved. The CDR3 is 15 amino acids. Trimming took off 4 bases at V and 7 bases at J, with 19 bases between the two ends. CDR1 and CDR2 (germline): SGHDT, YYEEEE. CDR3 nucleotides: TGTGCCAGCAGCACCGTTTGGGCAGGCTCTTATACGCAGTATTTT. Translating it yields CASSTVWAGSYTQYF.

The genes are TRBV5-1 and TRBJ1-5; 7 nucleotides match TRBD1. The V gene's germline CDR1 is SGHRS and CDR2 YFSETQ. The length of the CDR3 is 13 residues. Germline trimming cut 3 bases from V and 7 bases from J; bases unmatched to any gene: 4. CDR3 protein: CASSWTGTQPQHF. The CDR3 nucleotides read TGCGCCAGCAGCTGGACAGGCACCCAGCCCCAGCATTTT.

This clone was picked up one time. The V call is TRBV7-9, the J call TRBJ1-1; D is perhaps TRBD1 (5 bases). Germline V gene lookup returns CDR1 SEHNR and CDR2 FQNEAQ (reference sequence). The CDR3 consists of 13 residues. Trimming shortened V by 5 bases and J by 6 bases, and 13 bases separated the two germline ends. The CDR3 sequence: CASSQGQGAEAFF. DNA for the CDR3: TGTGCCAGCAGCCAAGGGCAGGGCGCTGAAGCTTTCTTT.

The CDR3 DNA reads TGTGCCAGCAGTGAGACAGGGGGGCGATTCTATGGCTACACCTTC. Encoded protein: CASSETGGRFYGYTF. The chain recombines TRBV25-1 with TRBJ1-2, with 9 bases lining up with TRBD1. This CDR3 is 15 amino acids long. With 3 bases clipped from V and 4 bases from J, the junction kept 6 bases outside the gene matches. CDR1 is MGHDK and CDR2 is SYGVNS in the germline V gene.

The sample holds a few counts of this clone. The chain carries TRBV3-1 (or the pseudogene TRBV3-2) and TRBJ2-1; 9 positions match TRBD2. The V gene's germline CDR1 is LGHDT and CDR2 YNNKEL (reference sequence). CDR3 length equals 14 residues. Unmatched junction bases numbered 4, after V lost 3 bases and J lost 7 bases. In DNA form, the CDR3 reads TGTGCCAGCAGCCACGATGCGGGAGGGAATGAGCAGTTCTTC. Translation: CASSHDAGGNEQFF.

This clone showed up just a few times. The chain couples TRBV2 to TRBJ1-5; D may be TRBD1 (5 bases). The CDR3 runs to 15 residues. V shed 3 bases and J shed 9 bases, with 18 bases lying between them. CDR1 SNHLY and CDR2 FYNNEI come from the germline V gene. In DNA, the CDR3 is TGTGCCAGCAGTGATATTCGGAGCTCCGGGGGGCCCCAGCATTTT. Its translation is CASSDIRSSGGPQHF.

This sequence joins TRBV6-5 and TRBJ2-1, with 9 bases aligning to TRBD1. V shed 4 bases, J shed 7 bases, and the junction held 8 bases outside the gene matches. The CDR3 has 15 amino acids. The germline V gene has CDR1 MNHEY and CDR2 SVGAGI. This CDR3 is CASSSAGQGGNEQFF. As DNA, the CDR3 is TGTGCCAGCAGTTCAGCGGGACAGGGAGGAAATGAGCAGTTCTTC.

The V gene is TRBV5-1, the J gene TRBJ2-3; 8 positions agree with TRBD1. CDR3 length: 15 residues. Germline V CDR1 and CDR2: SGHRS, YFSETQ. The junction had 5 bases not matched to a gene; V was cut back by 0 bases and J by 5 bases. This chain's CDR3 is CASSLEPGGIDTQYF. CDR3 nucleotide sequence: TGCGCCAGCAGCTTGGAGCCAGGGGGCATAGATACGCAGTATTTT. Using reference TRBV5-1 and TRBJ2-3 for the parts outside the CDR3, the full variable domain is KAGVTQTPRYLIKTRGQQVTLSCSPISGHRSVSWYQQTPGQGLQFLFEYFSETQRNKGNFPGRFSGRQFSNSRSEMNVSTLELGDSALYLCASSLEPGGIDTQYFGPGTRLTVL.

CDR3 in amino acids: CASSESAGGGHEQYF. The CDR3 DNA reads as TGTGCCAGCAGTGAAAGTGCGGGAGGGGGCCACGAGCAGTACTTC. The J gene is TRBJ2-7, the V gene TRBV6-1; 9 bases map to TRBD2. The V gene's germline CDR1 is MNHNS and CDR2 SASEGT. The CDR3 is 15 residues long. With V trimmed by 2 bases and J by 5 bases, 7 bases remained unmatched.

A single count supports this clone. The chain joins TRBV7-9 to TRBJ1-1, with TRBD1 matching over 10 bases. This CDR3 comprises 15 residues. V trimming: 5 bases; J trimming: 5 bases; junction bases outside the gene matches: 8. Germline-derived CDR1 and CDR2 are SEHNR and FQNEAQ (reference sequence). Here the CDR3 DNA reads TGTGCCAGCAGCCCCTGGACAGGGGGTGAAACTGAAGCTTTCTTT. The encoded protein is CASSPWTGGETEAFF.

CDR3 loop: CSVEGLAAISGREQFF. CDR3 nucleotide sequence: TGCAGCGTTGAAGGGCTAGCGGCTATCAGTGGGCGTGAGCAGTTCTTC. This chain links TRBV29-1 with TRBJ2-1; 7 positions agree with TRBD2. The V and J ends lost 1 base and 9 bases, in that order; junction bases with no gene match: 15. CDR1 SQVTM and CDR2 ANQGSEA come from the germline V gene. The CDR3 length is 16 residues.

The rearrangement links TRBV5-1 to TRBJ2-5, with D uncertain. V dropped 5 bases and J dropped 2 bases, with 13 bases sitting between them. CDR3 length equals 14 residues. The germline CDR1 and CDR2 sequences are SGHRS and YFSETQ. The CDR3 sequence is CASSPSESQETQYF. The CDR3 DNA reads as TGCGCCAGCAGTCCCTCCGAGTCGCAAGAGACCCAGTACTTC.

The chain links TRBV30 to TRBJ2-2; 7 nucleotides agree with TRBD2. The CDR3 covers 15 residues. J was trimmed by 0 bases and V by 3 bases; bases with no gene match: 4. Per germline, CDR1 GTSNPN and CDR2 SVGIG (reference sequence). The CDR3 region has the DNA TGTGCCTGGAGAGCCGGGACTACGAACACCGGGGAGCTGTTTTTT. Translating it yields CAWRAGTTNTGELFF.

The J gene is TRBJ1-1, the V gene TRBV6-5; D remains ambiguous. This CDR3 is 13 amino acids long. Trimming removed 6 bases from V and 6 bases from J, with 14 bases in between. Germline V gene data show CDR1 as MNHEY and CDR2 as SVGAGI. CDR3 in amino acids: CASRVTLVAEAFF. In nucleotides, the CDR3 is TGTGCCAGCAGGGTCACCCTAGTGGCTGAAGCTTTCTTT.

The chain recombines TRBV6-5 with TRBJ1-1; no definite D call. Trimming stripped 1 base from V and 1 base from J, with 10 bases between. CDR3 length: 15 residues. CDR1 is MNHEY and CDR2 is SVGAGI in the germline V gene. CDR3 in amino acids: CASSYFQVRNTEAFF. The CDR3 bases are TGTGCCAGCAGTTACTTCCAGGTTCGGAACACTGAAGCTTTCTTT.

The chain employs TRBV2 and TRBJ1-5; 8 bases are a match to TRBD1. Losses at the gene ends were 6 bases for V and 2 bases for J; bases not matched to a gene: 3. The CDR3 has 14 amino acids. CDR1 and CDR2 (germline): SNHLY, FYNNEI. The CDR3, as DNA: TGTGCCAGCAGCGGACAGGGCCGCAATCAGCCCCAGCATTTT. Amino acid sequence: CASSGQGRNQPQHF.